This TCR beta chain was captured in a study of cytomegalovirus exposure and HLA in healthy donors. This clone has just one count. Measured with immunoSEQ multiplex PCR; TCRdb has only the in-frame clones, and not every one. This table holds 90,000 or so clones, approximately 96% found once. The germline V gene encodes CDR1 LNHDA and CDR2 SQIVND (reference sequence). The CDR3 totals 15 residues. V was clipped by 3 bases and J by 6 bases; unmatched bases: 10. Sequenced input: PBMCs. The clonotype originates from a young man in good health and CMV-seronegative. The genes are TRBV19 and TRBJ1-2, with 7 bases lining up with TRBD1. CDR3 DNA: TGTGCCAGTAGTATTAGCCGACAGGGATGGGATGGCTACACCTTC. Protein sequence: CASSISRQGWDGYTF.